This is a list of T cell receptor beta chains from one sample in a study of shared clonotypes between healthy human individuals. The protocol was immunoSEQ multiplex PCR, while the TCRdb copy is restricted to in-frame clones and leaves out a portion. The sample lists about 2.3 million clones; 93% were seen once. The sample consisted of naive CD4+ T cells from PBMCs. The receptor set was obtained from a man aged 18 to 29 in good health. Some clones in this sample may be carry-over from other donors' samples. Each CDR3 is given with its conserved first and last residue. D genes are given only for firm matches. Clone size is stated in some rows and not others, as once, few, many or a class when expanded.

j_call v_call clone_size d_call cdr3_nt cdr3_aa
TRBJ2-5 TRBV5-1 - - TGCGCCAGCCGCACGCAGGGGGGGGAGACCCAGTACTTC CASRTQGGETQYF
TRBJ1-4 TRBV18 - - TGTGCCAGCTCACCAGGAATTAATGAAAAACTGTTTTTT CASSPGINEKLFF
TRBJ1-4 TRBV5-1 - - TGCGCCAGCAGCTTGGGGATGGGGAGGGAAAAACTGTTTTTT CASSLGMGREKLFF
TRBJ2-2 TRBV30 - - TGTGCCTGGAGGCGCAGGGCGGTCACCGGGGGGCTGTTTTTT CAWRRRAVTGGLFF
TRBJ1-3 TRBV5-1 - - TGCGCCAGCAGCTTGGAGGCCGACTCTGGAAACACCATATATTTT CASSLEADSGNTIYF
TRBJ2-1 TRBV5-1 - TRBD2 TGCGCCAGCAGCTCCGGGACTAGCGGGAGAAAAAATGAGCAGTTCTTC CASSSGTSGRKNEQFF
TRBJ2-2 TRBV9 - TRBD2 TGTGCCAGCAGCGGGAGCCGACTAGCGAGAGGGACCGGGGAGCTGTTTTTT CASSGSRLARGTGELFF
TRBJ2-5 TRBV5-5 - - TGTGCCAGCAGCTTGGGCCCGCAGGCGGGCCAAGAGACCCAGTACTTC CASSLGPQAGQETQYF
TRBJ2-7 TRBV7-2 - TRBD2 TGTGCCAGCAGCTTAGTGGGACTAGCGGAATACGAGCAGTACTTC CASSLVGLAEYEQYF
TRBJ2-6 TRBV2 - - TGTGCCAGCAGGTTAAGTAACTCTGGGGCCAACGTCCTGACTTTC CASRLSNSGANVLTF
TRBJ2-5 TRBV14 - - TGTGCCAGCAGCCAAGGACAGCAAGAGACCCAGTACTTC CASSQGQQETQYF
TRBJ2-7 TRBV5-4 - - TGTGCCAGCAGCCCCGACCCGCGCGGTTTAGGATACGAGCAGTACTTC CASSPDPRGLGYEQYF
TRBJ2-2 TRBV19 - - TGTGCCAGTAGTATCGTAGGCACCGGGGAGCTGTTTTTT CASSIVGTGELFF
TRBJ2-3 TRBV11-3 - - TGTGCCAGCAGCTCGGGCGGGAGCACAGATACGCAGTATTTT CASSSGGSTDTQYF
TRBJ2-2 TRBV7-8 once TRBD2 TGTGCCAGCAGCCCTCGGGAGCTAGCGGGAGTCGGGGAGCTGTTTTTT CASSPRELAGVGELFF
TRBJ1-1 TRBV18 - - TGTGCCAGCTCACCCGACAGGCAGGGGACTGAAGCTTTCTTT CASSPDRQGTEAFF
TRBJ2-7 TRBV11-3 - - TGTGCCAGCAGCTTAGGGACCAACTACGAGCAGTACTTC CASSLGTNYEQYF
TRBJ2-7 TRBV7-8 - - TGTGCCAGCAGCTTACACAGCAGGTACGAGCAGTACTTC CASSLHSRYEQYF
TRBJ2-4 TRBV4-2 - TRBD1 TGTGCCAGCAGCCAAGATCGAGACAGGGACATTCAGTACTTC CASSQDRDRDIQYF
TRBJ2-1 TRBV5-1 - - TGCGCCAGCAGCTTGGACTGGCTGTCAATAGCGTTCTTC CASSLDWLSIAFF
TRBJ1-5 TRBV21-1 - - TGTGCCAGCTACCAGCAAACTGCGGCAAGGGGCACCTTAAGCACCCAGCATTTT CASYQQTAARGTLSTQHF
TRBJ1-5 TRBV28 - - TGTGCCAGCAACCACTTGGGGGCCGGAGGAGTCAATCAGCCCCAGCATTTT CASNHLGAGGVNQPQHF
TRBJ2-6 TRBV27 - TRBD2 TGTGCCAGCAGTCGAGTAGCGGGGACCTCTGGGGCCAACGTCCTGACTTTC CASSRVAGTSGANVLTF
TRBJ1-2 TRBV28 - - TGTGCCAGCAGTTTGAGCCGCTATGGCTACACCTTC CASSLSRYGYTF
TRBJ1-1 TRBV10-3 - - TGTGCCATCAGATGGGGTCTGGGGGGCGGATTGAACACTGAAGCTTTCTTT CAIRWGLGGGLNTEAFF
TRBJ1-2 TRBV6-5 - - TGTGCCAGCAGCCTTTTGGGGCGAACTAACTATGGCTACACCTTC CASSLLGRTNYGYTF
TRBJ1-5 TRBV19 - - TGTGCCAGTAATTTTGGCAATCAGCCCCAGCATTTT CASNFGNQPQHF
TRBJ1-2 TRBV7-8 - - TGTGCCAGCAGCTTAGGGGGGGCTAACTATGGCTACACCTTC CASSLGGANYGYTF
TRBJ2-1 TRBV7-2 - TRBD2 TGTGCCAGCAGTTTACGCCGACTGGCGGGAGGGGCTGAGCAGTTCTTC CASSLRRLAGGAEQFF
TRBJ2-5 TRBV9 - - TGTGCCAGCAGCCAAACTCAAGAGACCCAGTACTTC CASSQTQETQYF
TRBJ1-2 TRBV5-1 - TRBD1 TGCGCCAGCAGCTTGGAGACAGGGGGGAGCTATGGCTACACCTTC CASSLETGGSYGYTF
TRBJ1-4 TRBV7-2 - - TGTGCCAGCAGCTTAGGTTCAACTAATGAAAAACTGTTTTTT CASSLGSTNEKLFF
TRBJ2-7 TRBV28 - - TGTGCCAGCAGTTTAGGCGGGACAGCCTCCTACGAGCAGTACTTC CASSLGGTASYEQYF
TRBJ2-1 TRBV5-1 - TRBD1 TGCGCCAGCAGTTCCGGGACAGCACCCAATGAGCAGTTCTTC CASSSGTAPNEQFF
TRBJ2-7 TRBV30 - TRBD1 TGTGCCTGGAGACAGGGGGGCTCCTACGAGCAGTACTTC CAWRQGGSYEQYF
TRBJ2-7 TRBV2 - TRBD2 TGTGCCAGCAGCTGGACTAGCGGGCCCTACGAGCAGTACTTC CASSWTSGPYEQYF
TRBJ2-2 TRBV6-6 - - TGTGCCAGCAGGGGGGGAGGTGACACCGGGGAGCTGTTTTTT CASRGGGDTGELFF
TRBJ2-5 TRBV5-1 - - TGCGCCAGCAGCCGGGGGAGTGGAGAGACCCAGTACTTC CASSRGSGETQYF
TRBJ2-7 TRBV19 - - TGTGCCAGTAGTATTGGCCAGCACTCCTACGAGCAGTACTTC CASSIGQHSYEQYF
TRBJ1-1 TRBV12-5 - - TGTGCTAGTGGACCACCCAACCTAGACACTGAAGCTTTCTTT CASGPPNLDTEAFF
TRBJ1-1 TRBV7-9 - - TGTGCCAGCAGCTTAGGGGATGGGGCTAACACTGAAGCTTTCTTT CASSLGDGANTEAFF
TRBJ2-4 TRBV4-1 - - TGCGCCAGCAGCCAAGTGATTGGACAGCCTTCAGACATTCAGTACTTC CASSQVIGQPSDIQYF
TRBJ1-2 TRBV23-1 - - TGCGCCATCGAAACCGGGTACTATGGCTACACCTTC CAIETGYYGYTF
TRBJ2-1 TRBV5-1 - - TGCGCCAGCAGCTTGGTTGAGGGCAACTACAATGAGCAGTTCTTC CASSLVEGNYNEQFF
TRBJ1-3 TRBV28 - - TGTGCCAGCAGTCCCAGTAGATCTGGAAACACCATATATTTT CASSPSRSGNTIYF
TRBJ2-2 TRBV2 - TRBD1 TGTGCCAGCAACGGACAGGCCGGGGAGCTGTTTTTT CASNGQAGELFF
TRBJ2-3 TRBV7-2 - - TGTGCCAGCAGCCCCGGGAGATACACAGATACGCAGTATTTT CASSPGRYTDTQYF
TRBJ1-2 TRBV29-1 - TRBD1 TGCAGCGTTGACGGTCCCGGGACAGCTAACTATGGCTACACCTTC CSVDGPGTANYGYTF
TRBJ1-1 TRBV2 - - TGTGCCAGCAGTCGACAGCAGGACACTGAAGCTTTCTTT CASSRQQDTEAFF
TRBJ1-1 TRBV29-1 - - TGCAGCGCCATCGCCCAGGGAGACACTGAAGCTTTCTTT CSAIAQGDTEAFF
TRBJ2-4 TRBV28 - - TGTGCCAGCAGTATAGGACAGCAAAAAAACATTCAGTACTTC CASSIGQQKNIQYF
TRBJ1-4 TRBV7-2 - - TGTGCCAGCAGCTTAGGGGGAGTACTTAATGAAAAACTGTTTTTT CASSLGGVLNEKLFF
TRBJ2-7 TRBV28 - - TGTGCCAGCAGTGCCCCGCGGGCTACCTACGAGCAGTACTTC CASSAPRATYEQYF
TRBJ2-1 TRBV6-6 once - TGTGCCAGCAGTTACCAACTACTCGATGAGCAGTTCTTC CASSYQLLDEQFF
TRBJ2-3 TRBV5-1 - - TGCGCCAGCAGCTTGACAGGGCGAACAGATACGCAGTATTTT CASSLTGRTDTQYF